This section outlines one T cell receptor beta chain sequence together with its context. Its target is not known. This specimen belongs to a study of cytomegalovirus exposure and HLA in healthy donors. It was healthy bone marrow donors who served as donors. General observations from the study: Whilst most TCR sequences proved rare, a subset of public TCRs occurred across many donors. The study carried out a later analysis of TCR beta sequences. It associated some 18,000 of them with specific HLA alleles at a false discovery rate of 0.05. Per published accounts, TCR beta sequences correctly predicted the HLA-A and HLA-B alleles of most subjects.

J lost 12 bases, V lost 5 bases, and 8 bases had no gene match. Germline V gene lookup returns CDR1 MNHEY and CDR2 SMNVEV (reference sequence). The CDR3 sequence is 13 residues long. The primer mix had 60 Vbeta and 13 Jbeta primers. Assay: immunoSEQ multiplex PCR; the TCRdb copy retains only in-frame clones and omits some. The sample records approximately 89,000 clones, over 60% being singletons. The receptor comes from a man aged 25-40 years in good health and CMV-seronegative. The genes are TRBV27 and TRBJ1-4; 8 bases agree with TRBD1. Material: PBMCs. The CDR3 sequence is CASSPADREELFF. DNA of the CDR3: TGTGCCAGCAGTCCCGCGGACAGGGAAGAACTGTTTTTT.